These 20 T cell receptor beta chains originate from one sample sequenced in a study of cytomegalovirus exposure and HLA in healthy donors. Primers included in the PCR were 60 Vbeta and 13 Jbeta primers. Produced via immunoSEQ multiplex PCR; TCRdb's table is partial and in-frame only. The sample consists of roughly 110,000 clones, 82% of them appearing once. The sequenced sample consisted of PBMCs. These receptors were taken from a woman between 18 and 29 years old in good health and CMV-seronegative.

This chain joins TRBV25-1 and TRBJ1-1; D might be TRBD1 (5 bases). The CDR3 length is 12 residues. Looked up from germline, CDR1 is MGHDK and CDR2 is SYGVNS. V dropped 1 base and J dropped 8 bases, with 8 bases sitting between them. CDR3 nucleotide sequence: TGTGCCAGCAGTGAATCTGGGGGGGAAGCTTTCTTT. Its translation is CASSESGGEAFF. The variable domain in full, completed from reference TRBV25-1 and TRBJ1-1, reads EADIYQTPRYLVIGTGKKITLECSQTMGHDKMYWYQQDPGMELHLIHYSYGVNSTEKGDLSSESTVSRIRTEHFPLTLESARPSHTSQYLCASSESGGEAFFGQGTRLTVV.

This chain links TRBV4-2 with TRBJ2-2; 8 bases agree with TRBD2. Germline V CDR1 and CDR2: LGHNA, YNFKEQ. V gave up 0 bases and J gave up 4 bases; unmatched junction bases: 13. The CDR3 covers 19 residues. This CDR3 is CASSQDLGFGGGRTGELFF. CDR3 DNA: TGTGCCAGCAGCCAAGATCTGGGATTTGGCGGGGGGCGCACCGGGGAGCTGTTTTTT.

The chain has TRBV19 and TRBJ2-2, with 7 bases fitting TRBD1. CDR1 and CDR2 (germline): LNHDA, SQIVND (reference sequence). The CDR3 runs to 15 residues. The V gene end was trimmed by 7 bases and the J gene end by 1 base; junction bases not matched to a gene: 6. The CDR3 loop reads CASNPRTGNTGELFF. CDR3 sequence (DNA): TGTGCCAGTAACCCCCGGACAGGGAACACCGGGGAGCTGTTTTTT.

The chain joins TRBV6-5 to TRBJ2-7, with 9 bases fitting TRBD2. V lost 7 bases and J lost 2; bases outside the gene matches: 6. CDR3 length: 14 residues. Per germline, CDR1 MNHEY and CDR2 SVGAGI. The CDR3: CASTITSGPYEQYF. As DNA, the CDR3 is TGTGCCAGCACTATAACTAGCGGGCCCTACGAGCAGTACTTC.

A single count supports this clone. The chain joins TRBV4-3 to TRBJ1-5; perhaps TRBD1 as D (6 bases). Trimming stripped 0 bases from V and 6 bases from J, with 12 bases between. Germline V lookup: CDR1 LGHNA, CDR2 YSLEER. This CDR3 has 15 residues. CDR3 loop: CASSQDWGGSQPQHF. The DNA for the CDR3 is TGCGCCAGCAGCCAAGATTGGGGGGGCAGTCAGCCCCAGCATTTT.

The V call is TRBV7-6, the J call TRBJ2-3, with D possibly TRBD2 on 6 matching bases. Trimming shortened V by 5 bases and J by 4 bases, and 13 bases separated the two germline ends. The CDR3 totals 14 residues. CDR1 SGHVS and CDR2 FNYEAQ come from the germline V gene. The CDR3 nucleotides read TGTGCCAGCAGCCAGAACGGGGGTCCAGATACGCAGTATTTT. Residues: CASSQNGGPDTQYF.

This chain connects TRBV2 to TRBJ1-2, with D possibly TRBD1 on 5 matching bases. Trimming left V 2 bases short and J 7 bases short, with 8 bases between. CDR1 is SNHLY and CDR2 is FYNNEI in the germline V gene. There are 12 residues in the CDR3. CDR3 nucleotides: TGTGCCAGCAGTGAATTGGGGGGTGGCTACACCTTC. It yields the protein CASSELGGGYTF.

This chain links TRBV11-3 with TRBJ1-1, with a weak D call TRBD1 (6 bases). The germline V gene has CDR1 SGHNT and CDR2 YENEEA. The CDR3 spans 15 residues. Trimming left V 8 bases short and J 0 bases short, with 16 bases between. As DNA, the CDR3 is TGTGCCAGCTCGGGGGGCGCGGCAGTGAACACTGAAGCTTTCTTT. This encodes CASSGGAAVNTEAFF.

In nucleotides, the CDR3 is TGTGCCAGCAGCATGGGACTAGCGGGGATCTCCTACGAGCAGTACTTC. The encoded protein is CASSMGLAGISYEQYF. V and J are TRBV9 and TRBJ2-7; 13 bases line up with TRBD2. Trimming at V came to 4 bases and at J to 0 bases, leaving 4 bases not matched to a gene. There are 16 residues in the CDR3. CDR1 and CDR2 (germline): SGDLS, YYNGEE.

This chain links TRBV7-9 with TRBJ2-5, with D possibly TRBD2 on 6 matching bases. Looked up from germline, CDR1 is SEHNR and CDR2 is FQNEAQ (reference sequence). The CDR3 is made up of 15 amino acids. V was trimmed by 5 bases and J by 2 bases, leaving 15 bases between them. The CDR3 reads CASSLSRGPQETQYF. CDR3 coding DNA: TGTGCCAGCAGCCTCTCGCGGGGACCTCAAGAGACCCAGTACTTC.

The CDR3 coding sequence is TGTGCCAGCAGTTCCCCGGACAGGGGAAAACTGTTTTTT. Amino acid sequence: CASSSPDRGKLFF. The V call is TRBV27, the J call TRBJ1-4; TRBD1 matches at 9 bases. With V trimmed by 4 bases and J by 10 bases, 4 bases remained unmatched. In germline, CDR1 is MNHEY, CDR2 SMNVEV (reference sequence). This CDR3 has 13 amino acids. Combining the CDR3 with reference TRBV27 and TRBJ1-4 gives the whole variable domain EAQVTQNPRYLITVTGKKLTVTCSQNMNHEYMSWYRQDPGLGLRQIYYSMNVEVTDKGDVPEGYKVSRKEKRNFPLILESPSPNQTSLYFCASSSPDRGKLFFGSGTQLSVL.

With regard to this clone: Distinct nucleotide sequences in the sample also encode this CDR3. The chain employs TRBV28 and TRBJ2-3; possible D gene TRBD1, 6 bases. Germline V gives CDR1 MDHEN, CDR2 SYDVKM. CDR3 length: 14 amino acids. The CDR3 nucleotides read TGTGCTAGCGTCACAGGGATTAGCACAGATACGCAGTATTTT. Encoded protein: CASVTGISTDTQYF.

The chain combines TRBV4-3 with TRBJ2-6, with D unresolved. Per the germline V gene, CDR1 is LGHNA and CDR2 is YSLEER. This CDR3 is built from 15 residues. V lost 0 bases, J lost 2 bases, and 5 bases lay in between. The CDR3: CASSQEQAGANVLTF. CDR3 nucleotide sequence: TGCGCCAGCAGCCAAGAGCAGGCTGGGGCCAACGTCCTGACTTTC.

This clone has just one count. V usage is TRBV27 and J usage is TRBJ2-5, with 8 bases identical to TRBD1. CDR3 length equals 14 residues. Germline V gene lookup returns CDR1 MNHEY and CDR2 SMNVEV (reference sequence). V gave up 6 bases and J gave up 5 bases; unmatched junction bases: 8. The CDR3 DNA is TGTGCCAGCAGCTACGACAGGGGTTGGGAGACCCAGTACTTC. Translated, it gives CASSYDRGWETQYF.

The rearrangement links TRBV6-6 to TRBJ1-5, with TRBD1 matching over 9 bases. Germline V gives CDR1 MNHNY, CDR2 SVGAGI (reference sequence). V gave up 5 bases and J gave up 7 bases; unmatched junction bases: 6. The CDR3 length is 14 residues. CDR3 in amino acids: CASSEDRGDQPQHF. The CDR3 DNA reads TGTGCCAGCAGTGAGGACAGGGGCGACCAGCCCCAGCATTTT.

V gene TRBV6-5 combines with J gene TRBJ1-1; TRBD1 matches at 10 bases. The CDR3 has 15 residues. The V segment lost 6 bases and the J segment 4 bases; nucleotides outside the gene matches: 8. CDR1 is MNHEY, CDR2 SVGAGI, per germline. CDR3 protein: CASSQRTGGGTEAFF. CDR3 bases: TGTGCCAGCAGCCAACGGACAGGGGGAGGCACTGAAGCTTTCTTT.

CDR3 loop: CASSSTGVGANVLTF. CDR3 in DNA: TGTGCCAGCAGTTCGACAGGGGTGGGGGCCAACGTCCTGACTTTC. The V gene is TRBV28, the J gene TRBJ2-6, with 8 bases lining up with TRBD1. Germline V gives CDR1 MDHEN, CDR2 SYDVKM. V lost 4 bases and J lost 4; bases outside the gene matches: 3. CDR3 length: 15 residues.

The chain joins TRBV5-8 to TRBJ1-2; D may be TRBD1 (5 bases). CDR1 and CDR2 from the germline V gene are SGHTS and YDEGEE. Trimming removed 4 bases at V and 8 bases at J, with 12 bases between. The CDR3 has 12 residues. The CDR3 sequence is CASSGQGGGYTF. For the CDR3, the DNA is TGTGCCAGCAGCGGCCAGGGAGGCGGCTACACCTTC.

J is TRBJ2-7 and V is TRBV5-1, with TRBD1 identical over 12 bases. The CDR3 covers 16 residues. The germline V gene encodes CDR1 SGHRS and CDR2 YFSETQ. V trimming: 3 bases; J trimming: 6 bases; junction bases outside the gene matches: 10. In DNA form, the CDR3 reads TGCGCCAGCAGCTCCGGGGGGGGACAGGGGGCCCTCGAGCAGTACTTC. Translation: CASSSGGGQGALEQYF.

This chain uses TRBV28 with TRBJ1-2; 7 bases are shared with TRBD1. The length of the CDR3 is 14 residues. Germline CDR1 MDHEN, CDR2 SYDVKM. V dropped 3 bases and J dropped 5; count of bases not matched to a gene: 6. CDR3 amino acids: CASSFLGTAYGYTF. CDR3 coding DNA: TGTGCCAGCAGTTTTCTCGGGACAGCTTATGGCTACACCTTC.